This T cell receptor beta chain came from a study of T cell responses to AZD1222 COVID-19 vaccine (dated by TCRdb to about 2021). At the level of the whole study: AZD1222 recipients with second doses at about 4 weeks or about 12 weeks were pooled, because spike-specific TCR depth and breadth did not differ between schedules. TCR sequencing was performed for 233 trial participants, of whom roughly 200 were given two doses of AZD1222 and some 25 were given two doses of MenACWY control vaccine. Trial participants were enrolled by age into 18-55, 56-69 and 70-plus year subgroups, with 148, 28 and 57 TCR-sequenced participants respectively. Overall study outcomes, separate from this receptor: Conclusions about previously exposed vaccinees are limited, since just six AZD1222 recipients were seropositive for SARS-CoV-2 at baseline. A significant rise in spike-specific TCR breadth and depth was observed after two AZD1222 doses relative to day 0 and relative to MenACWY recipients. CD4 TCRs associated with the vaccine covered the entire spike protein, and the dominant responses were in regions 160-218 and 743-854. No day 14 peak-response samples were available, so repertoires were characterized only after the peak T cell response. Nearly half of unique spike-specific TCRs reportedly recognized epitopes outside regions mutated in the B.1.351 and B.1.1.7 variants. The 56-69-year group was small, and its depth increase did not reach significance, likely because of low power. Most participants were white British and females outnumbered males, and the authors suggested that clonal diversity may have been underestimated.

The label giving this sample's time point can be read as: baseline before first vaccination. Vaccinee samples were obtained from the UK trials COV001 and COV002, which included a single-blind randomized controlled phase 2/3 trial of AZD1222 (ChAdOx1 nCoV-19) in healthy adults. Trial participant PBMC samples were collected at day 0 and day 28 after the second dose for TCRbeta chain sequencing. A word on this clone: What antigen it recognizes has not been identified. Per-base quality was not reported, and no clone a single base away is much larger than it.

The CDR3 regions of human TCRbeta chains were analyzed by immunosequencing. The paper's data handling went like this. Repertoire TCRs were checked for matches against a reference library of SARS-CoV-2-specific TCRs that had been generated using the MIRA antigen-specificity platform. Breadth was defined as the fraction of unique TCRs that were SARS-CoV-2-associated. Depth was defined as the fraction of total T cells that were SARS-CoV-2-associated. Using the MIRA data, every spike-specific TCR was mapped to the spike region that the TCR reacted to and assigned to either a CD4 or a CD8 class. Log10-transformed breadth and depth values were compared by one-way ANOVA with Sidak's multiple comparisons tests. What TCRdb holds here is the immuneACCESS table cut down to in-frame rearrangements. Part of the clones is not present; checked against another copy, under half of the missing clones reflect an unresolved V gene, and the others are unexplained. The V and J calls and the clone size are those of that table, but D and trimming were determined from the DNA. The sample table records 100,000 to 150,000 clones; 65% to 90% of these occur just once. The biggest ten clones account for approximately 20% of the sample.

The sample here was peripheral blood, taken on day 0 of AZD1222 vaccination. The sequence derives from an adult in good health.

The CDR3 has the sequence CASSYGPSTDTQYF. The nucleotides are TGTGCCAGCAGTTACGGGCCTTCTACAGATACGCAGTATTTT. This chain joins TRBV27 to TRBJ2-3, with no reliable assignment of the D segment. From cysteine to phenylalanine, the CDR3 is 14 amino acids long. The entry retains the CDR3 DNA only, 42 bases that are in frame from base 1. CDR1 and CDR2 are read off the germline V gene (reference sequence) as MNHEY and SMNVEV. Trimming costs V 4 bases and J 3 bases, and their ends lie 11 bases apart.